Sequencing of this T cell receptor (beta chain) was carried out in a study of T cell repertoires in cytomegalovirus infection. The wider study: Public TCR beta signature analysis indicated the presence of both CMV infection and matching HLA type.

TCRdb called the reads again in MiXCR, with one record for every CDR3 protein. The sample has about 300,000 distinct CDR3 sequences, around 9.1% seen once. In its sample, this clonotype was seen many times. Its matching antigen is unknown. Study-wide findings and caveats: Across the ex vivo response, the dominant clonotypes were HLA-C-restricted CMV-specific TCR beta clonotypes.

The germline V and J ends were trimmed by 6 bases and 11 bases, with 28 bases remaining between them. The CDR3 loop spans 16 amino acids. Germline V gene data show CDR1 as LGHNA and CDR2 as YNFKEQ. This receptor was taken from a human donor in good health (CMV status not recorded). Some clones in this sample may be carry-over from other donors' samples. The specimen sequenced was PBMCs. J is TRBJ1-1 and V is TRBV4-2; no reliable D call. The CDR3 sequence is CASRLGWSKAENGAFF. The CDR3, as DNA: TGTGCCAGCAGACTGGGCTGGTCGAAAGCAGAAAATGGGGCTTTCTTT.